Below, one T cell receptor (beta chain) is given with its context. This entry is derived from a study of blood T cell repertoires in COVID-19. Study-level information: PBMCs, B-cell-depleted T cells, or T cells were the source of the cDNA or gDNA that made up the material.

Per the germline V gene, CDR1 is MDHEN and CDR2 is SYDVKM. This CDR3 contains 15 residues. Trimming took 6 bases from V and 5 from J; bases not matched to a gene: 12. The authors' processing: The assay estimated nucleated cells by amplifying reference gene primers. Generated by immunoSEQ multiplex PCR, the TCRdb table keeps only in-frame clones and is missing some. V and J calls and clone size follow that table, whereas D and trimming were derived from the DNA. This sample carries approximately 500,000 clones, nearly 90% of them seen once, and the ten largest clones take over 0.7%. While infection was still active, Seattle patients were enrolled and then followed longitudinally.

This TCR came from a man younger than 35 with COVID-19, enrolled during active disease. V gene TRBV28 combines with J gene TRBJ1-2; 7 nucleotides align to TRBD1. Material: peripheral blood. DNA of the CDR3: TGTGCCAGCAGGCCAATCGGACAGGCGCTTTATGGCTACACCTTC. It codes for CASRPIGQALYGYTF.